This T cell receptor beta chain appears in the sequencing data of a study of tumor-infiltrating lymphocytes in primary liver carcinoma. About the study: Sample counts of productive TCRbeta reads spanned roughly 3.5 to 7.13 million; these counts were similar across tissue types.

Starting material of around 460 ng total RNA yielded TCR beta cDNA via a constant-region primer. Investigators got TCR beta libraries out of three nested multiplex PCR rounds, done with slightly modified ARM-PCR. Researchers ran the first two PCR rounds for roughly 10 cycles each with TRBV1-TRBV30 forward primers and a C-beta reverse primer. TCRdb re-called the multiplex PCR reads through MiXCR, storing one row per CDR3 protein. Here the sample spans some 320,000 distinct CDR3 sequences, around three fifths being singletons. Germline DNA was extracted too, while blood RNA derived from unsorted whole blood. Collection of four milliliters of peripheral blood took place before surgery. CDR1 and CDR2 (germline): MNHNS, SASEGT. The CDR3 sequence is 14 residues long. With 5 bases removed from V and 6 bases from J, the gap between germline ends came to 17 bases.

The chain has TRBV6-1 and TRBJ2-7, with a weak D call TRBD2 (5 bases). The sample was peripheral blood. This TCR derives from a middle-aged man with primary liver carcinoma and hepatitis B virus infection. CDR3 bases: TGTGCCAGCAGTACCGGGATAGGTCGATCCGAGCAGTACTTC. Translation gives CASSTGIGRSEQYF.